This is a list of T cell receptor beta chains from one sample in a study of cytomegalovirus exposure and HLA in healthy donors. The protocol was immunoSEQ multiplex PCR, while the TCRdb copy is restricted to in-frame clones and leaves out a portion. The table lists more than 85,000 clones, about 80% of them singletons. Sequencing was done on a sample of PBMCs. The source is a woman aged 55-70 years in good health and CMV-seropositive. Both conserved end residues are part of each CDR3. The D gene is left open where the match is weak. Only some rows state a clone size, as once, few, many or a class for expanded clones.

cdr3_length: 14
clone_size: once
d_call: NA
j_call: TRBJ2-7
v_call: TRBV13
cdr3_aa: CASSQPRETYEQYF
cdr3_nt: TGTGCCAGCAGCCAACCGAGGGAAACCTACGAGCAGTACTTC

cdr3_length: 14
clone_size: NA
d_call: NA
j_call: TRBJ2-1
v_call: TRBV6-5
cdr3_aa: CASSRERAYNEQFF
cdr3_nt: TGTGCCAGCAGTCGGGAGAGAGCCTACAATGAGCAGTTCTTC

cdr3_length: 16
clone_size: NA
d_call: NA
j_call: TRBJ2-2
v_call: TRBV5-8
cdr3_aa: CASSLGHEQVTGELFF
cdr3_nt: TGTGCCAGCAGCTTGGGCCACGAACAGGTCACCGGGGAGCTGTTTTTT

cdr3_length: 13
clone_size: NA
d_call: NA
j_call: TRBJ1-1
v_call: TRBV7-9
cdr3_aa: CASSLQGFAEAFF
cdr3_nt: TGTGCCAGCAGCTTACAGGGCTTCGCTGAAGCTTTCTTT

cdr3_length: 14
clone_size: few
d_call: NA
j_call: TRBJ1-2
v_call: TRBV6-1
cdr3_aa: CASSSVLTANGYTF
cdr3_nt: TGTGCCAGCAGTTCGGTTTTGACAGCCAATGGCTACACCTTC

cdr3_length: 15
clone_size: once
d_call: TRBD1
j_call: TRBJ1-2
v_call: TRBV9
cdr3_aa: CASSVEHRGESGYTF
cdr3_nt: TGTGCCAGCAGCGTAGAGCACAGGGGAGAGTCAGGCTACACCTTC

cdr3_length: 13
clone_size: few
d_call: NA
j_call: TRBJ2-1
v_call: TRBV7-3
cdr3_aa: CASSLMAGNEQFF
cdr3_nt: TGTGCCAGCAGCTTAATGGCGGGCAATGAGCAGTTCTTC

cdr3_length: 17
clone_size: NA
d_call: TRBD1
j_call: TRBJ1-1
v_call: TRBV10-3
cdr3_aa: CAISPPGSGQAPREAFF
cdr3_nt: TGTGCCATCAGTCCTCCGGGGTCCGGACAGGCGCCCCGAGAAGCTTTCTTT

cdr3_length: 14
clone_size: few
d_call: NA
j_call: TRBJ2-7
v_call: TRBV9
cdr3_aa: CASSVTGEVGEQYF
cdr3_nt: TGTGCCAGCAGCGTCACGGGAGAAGTCGGTGAGCAGTACTTC

cdr3_length: 14
clone_size: few
d_call: NA
j_call: TRBJ2-7
v_call: TRBV5-4
cdr3_aa: CASSLGSGGYEQYF
cdr3_nt: TGTGCCAGCAGCTTGGGTAGCGGAGGCTACGAGCAGTACTTC

cdr3_length: 17
clone_size: NA
d_call: TRBD1
j_call: TRBJ2-2
v_call: TRBV23-1
cdr3_aa: CASSQSGQGANTGELFF
cdr3_nt: TGCGCCAGCAGTCAATCGGGTCAGGGGGCGAACACCGGGGAGCTGTTTTTT

cdr3_length: 16
clone_size: NA
d_call: NA
j_call: TRBJ1-5
v_call: TRBV6-5
cdr3_aa: CASSYSGGGVQGPQHF
cdr3_nt: TGTGCCAGCAGTTACTCGGGGGGTGGGGTACAAGGGCCCCAGCATTTT

cdr3_length: 15
clone_size: NA
d_call: TRBD1
j_call: TRBJ1-4
v_call: TRBV10-3
cdr3_aa: CAIREGTGQNEKLFF
cdr3_nt: TGTGCCATCAGGGAGGGGACAGGGCAAAATGAAAAACTGTTTTTT

cdr3_length: 15
clone_size: few
d_call: NA
j_call: TRBJ2-3
v_call: TRBV11-3
cdr3_aa: CASSPGRRGPDTQYF
cdr3_nt: TGTGCCAGCAGCCCGGGACGGAGGGGCCCAGATACGCAGTATTTT

cdr3_length: 13
clone_size: few
d_call: NA
j_call: TRBJ1-1
v_call: TRBV18
cdr3_aa: CASSSGQNTEAFF
cdr3_nt: TGTGCCAGCTCCTCGGGACAGAACACTGAAGCTTTCTTT

cdr3_length: 17
clone_size: NA
d_call: TRBD1
j_call: TRBJ1-2
v_call: TRBV4-2
cdr3_aa: CASRSGSAGTGLGGYTF
cdr3_nt: TGTGCCAGCAGATCAGGAAGCGCCGGGACAGGGCTGGGTGGCTACACCTTC

cdr3_length: 18
clone_size: NA
d_call: TRBD1
j_call: TRBJ1-5
v_call: TRBV28
cdr3_aa: CASSLFRDRVRSNQPQHF
cdr3_nt: TGTGCCAGCAGTTTATTCAGGGACAGGGTTAGAAGCAATCAGCCCCAGCATTTT

cdr3_length: 15
clone_size: NA
d_call: TRBD2
j_call: TRBJ2-5
v_call: TRBV7-6
cdr3_aa: CASSLGSGGRETQYF
cdr3_nt: TGTGCCAGCAGCTTAGGGTCGGGAGGGCGAGAGACCCAGTACTTC

cdr3_length: 12
clone_size: NA
d_call: NA
j_call: TRBJ2-5
v_call: TRBV18
cdr3_aa: CASSSLQETQYF
cdr3_nt: TGTGCCAGCTCATCTCTTCAAGAGACCCAGTACTTC

cdr3_length: 15
clone_size: NA
d_call: NA
j_call: TRBJ2-7
v_call: TRBV6-5
cdr3_aa: CASSYLAWGAYEQYF
cdr3_nt: TGTGCCAGCAGTTACTTGGCGTGGGGAGCCTACGAGCAGTACTTC

cdr3_length: 15
clone_size: NA
d_call: NA
j_call: TRBJ1-5
v_call: TRBV6-1
cdr3_aa: CASSGQINSNQPQHF
cdr3_nt: TGTGCCAGCAGTGGACAGATAAATAGCAATCAGCCCCAGCATTTT

cdr3_length: 16
clone_size: NA
d_call: TRBD2
j_call: TRBJ2-7
v_call: TRBV7-7
cdr3_aa: CASSLTITSGIYEQYF
cdr3_nt: TGTGCTAGCAGCTTAACCATCACTAGCGGGATTTACGAGCAGTACTTC

cdr3_length: 15
clone_size: once
d_call: TRBD2
j_call: TRBJ2-7
v_call: TRBV19
cdr3_aa: CASSPRGGAGYEQYF
cdr3_nt: TGTGCCAGTAGCCCAAGGGGAGGGGCGGGTTACGAGCAGTACTTC

cdr3_length: 17
clone_size: few
d_call: TRBD2
j_call: TRBJ2-7
v_call: TRBV29-1
cdr3_aa: CSVEGGLAGTSPYEQYF
cdr3_nt: TGCAGCGTTGAAGGGGGACTAGCGGGAACAAGTCCCTACGAGCAGTACTTC

cdr3_length: 15
clone_size: NA
d_call: TRBD2
j_call: TRBJ2-1
v_call: TRBV27
cdr3_aa: CASSFSASGYNEQFF
cdr3_nt: TGTGCCAGCAGTTTCTCGGCTAGCGGATACAATGAGCAGTTCTTC

cdr3_length: 13
clone_size: few
d_call: NA
j_call: TRBJ1-4
v_call: TRBV6-5
cdr3_aa: CASSYDYSEKLFF
cdr3_nt: TGTGCCAGCAGTTACGACTATTCCGAAAAACTGTTTTTT

cdr3_length: 14
clone_size: few
d_call: TRBD2
j_call: TRBJ2-5
v_call: TRBV19
cdr3_aa: CASSLGTSPETQYF
cdr3_nt: TGTGCCAGTAGTCTGGGGACTAGCCCAGAGACCCAGTACTTC

cdr3_length: 17
clone_size: once
d_call: TRBD1
j_call: TRBJ1-5
v_call: TRBV18
cdr3_aa: CASSPFRQGAGNQPQHF
cdr3_nt: TGTGCCAGCTCACCCTTTAGACAGGGGGCAGGCAATCAGCCCCAGCATTTT

cdr3_length: 15
clone_size: few
d_call: NA
j_call: TRBJ2-1
v_call: TRBV10-3
cdr3_aa: CAISKSSSSYNEQFF
cdr3_nt: TGTGCCATCAGTAAGAGTAGCAGCTCCTACAATGAGCAGTTCTTC

cdr3_length: 14
clone_size: NA
d_call: NA
j_call: TRBJ1-1
v_call: TRBV2
cdr3_aa: CASSVWGGGTEAFF
cdr3_nt: TGTGCCAGCAGTGTTTGGGGAGGGGGCACTGAAGCTTTCTTT

cdr3_length: 14
clone_size: NA
d_call: NA
j_call: TRBJ1-4
v_call: TRBV5-1
cdr3_aa: CASSSAATNEKLFF
cdr3_nt: TGCGCCAGCAGCTCGGCAGCGACTAATGAAAAACTGTTTTTT

cdr3_length: 14
clone_size: NA
d_call: NA
j_call: TRBJ2-3
v_call: TRBV6-5
cdr3_aa: CASSRGYNSDTQYF
cdr3_nt: TGTGCCAGCAGTAGAGGCTACAACTCAGATACGCAGTATTTT

cdr3_length: 14
clone_size: once
d_call: NA
j_call: TRBJ2-2
v_call: TRBV2
cdr3_aa: CASRVYANTGELFF
cdr3_nt: TGTGCCAGCAGGGTCTACGCGAACACCGGGGAGCTGTTTTTT

cdr3_length: 15
clone_size: NA
d_call: NA
j_call: TRBJ1-1
v_call: TRBV6-5
cdr3_aa: CASSYSGEPGTEAFF
cdr3_nt: TGTGCCAGCAGTTACTCCGGGGAACCGGGCACTGAAGCTTTCTTT

cdr3_length: 11
clone_size: NA
d_call: NA
j_call: TRBJ1-2
v_call: TRBV20-1
cdr3_aa: CSASYPGGYTF
cdr3_nt: TGCAGTGCTAGTTATCCCGGTGGCTACACCTTC

cdr3_length: 16
clone_size: NA
d_call: NA
j_call: TRBJ1-5
v_call: TRBV9
cdr3_aa: CASSVDAGVGNQPQHF
cdr3_nt: TGTGCCAGCAGCGTAGATGCCGGGGTGGGCAATCAGCCCCAGCATTTT

cdr3_length: 13
clone_size: NA
d_call: NA
j_call: TRBJ1-2
v_call: TRBV11-1
cdr3_aa: CASSHEGYYGYTF
cdr3_nt: TGTGCCAGCAGCCACGAGGGCTACTATGGCTACACCTTC

cdr3_length: 15
clone_size: NA
d_call: NA
j_call: TRBJ2-6
v_call: TRBV5-4
cdr3_aa: CASSLQASGANVLTF
cdr3_nt: TGTGCCAGCAGCTTGCAGGCCTCTGGGGCCAACGTCCTGACTTTC

cdr3_length: 17
clone_size: NA
d_call: TRBD1
j_call: TRBJ1-1
v_call: TRBV7-6
cdr3_aa: CASSLSGRGRLSTEAFF
cdr3_nt: TGTGCCAGCAGCTTATCGGGCAGGGGGCGCTTGAGCACTGAAGCTTTCTTT

cdr3_length: 13
clone_size: NA
d_call: NA
j_call: TRBJ2-2
v_call: TRBV5-1
cdr3_aa: CASSLGQTGELFF
cdr3_nt: TGCGCCAGCAGCTTGGGGCAGACCGGGGAGCTGTTTTTT

cdr3_length: 17
clone_size: NA
d_call: NA
j_call: TRBJ2-5
v_call: TRBV4-2
cdr3_aa: CASSQDRGAGNQETQYF
cdr3_nt: TGTGCCAGCAGCCAAGATAGAGGGGCGGGGAACCAAGAGACCCAGTACTTC

cdr3_length: 17
clone_size: NA
d_call: TRBD2
j_call: TRBJ2-1
v_call: TRBV5-4
cdr3_aa: CASSSTSSGRLRYEQFF
cdr3_nt: TGTGCCAGCAGCTCTACCTCTAGCGGGAGATTGAGGTATGAGCAGTTCTTC

cdr3_length: 17
clone_size: few
d_call: TRBD1
j_call: TRBJ1-1
v_call: TRBV9
cdr3_aa: CASSASGTGEWETEAFF
cdr3_nt: TGTGCCAGCAGCGCCTCCGGGACAGGGGAATGGGAAACTGAAGCTTTCTTT

cdr3_length: 14
clone_size: NA
d_call: NA
j_call: TRBJ1-5
v_call: TRBV28
cdr3_aa: CASSLPGASQPQHF
cdr3_nt: TGTGCCAGCAGTTTACCAGGGGCAAGTCAGCCCCAGCATTTT

cdr3_length: 13
clone_size: NA
d_call: TRBD2
j_call: TRBJ2-3
v_call: TRBV7-3
cdr3_aa: CASGSGALGTQYF
cdr3_nt: TGTGCCAGCGGGAGCGGGGCACTTGGTACGCAGTATTTT

cdr3_length: 16
clone_size: NA
d_call: TRBD1
j_call: TRBJ2-7
v_call: TRBV7-9
cdr3_aa: CASSLGTGTGLNEQYF
cdr3_nt: TGTGCCAGCAGCTTAGGGACCGGGACAGGCCTAAACGAGCAGTACTTC

cdr3_length: 14
clone_size: NA
d_call: NA
j_call: TRBJ2-5
v_call: TRBV6-5
cdr3_aa: CASSYSWQGEAQYF
cdr3_nt: TGTGCCAGCAGTTACTCTTGGCAAGGAGAGGCCCAGTACTTC

cdr3_length: 14
clone_size: NA
d_call: TRBD1
j_call: TRBJ2-5
v_call: TRBV7-2
cdr3_aa: CASRTGTAQETQYF
cdr3_nt: TGTGCCAGCAGGACCGGGACAGCACAAGAGACCCAGTACTTC

cdr3_length: 17
clone_size: NA
d_call: TRBD2
j_call: TRBJ2-1
v_call: TRBV5-4
cdr3_aa: CASSLGGLAGAGDEQFF
cdr3_nt: TGTGCCAGCAGCTTGGGGGGACTAGCGGGGGCTGGCGATGAGCAGTTCTTC

cdr3_length: 14
clone_size: NA
d_call: TRBD2
j_call: TRBJ2-7
v_call: TRBV2
cdr3_aa: CASSESSGDSEQYF
cdr3_nt: TGTGCCAGCAGTGAATCTAGCGGGGATAGCGAGCAGTACTTC

cdr3_length: 11
clone_size: NA
d_call: NA
j_call: TRBJ2-1
v_call: TRBV5-4
cdr3_aa: CASSLAYEQFF
cdr3_nt: TGTGCCAGCAGCTTGGCCTATGAGCAGTTCTTC

cdr3_length: 14
clone_size: NA
d_call: TRBD2
j_call: TRBJ2-7
v_call: TRBV4-1
cdr3_aa: CASSQVGLAGGEYF
cdr3_nt: TGCGCCAGCAGCCAAGTGGGACTAGCGGGAGGGGAGTACTTC

cdr3_length: 14
clone_size: NA
d_call: TRBD1
j_call: TRBJ1-2
v_call: TRBV6-1
cdr3_aa: CASSDRASNYGYTF
cdr3_nt: TGTGCCAGCAGCGACAGGGCATCTAACTATGGCTACACCTTC